One T cell receptor (beta chain) is described in this entry. Its target is not known. This entry belongs to a study of T cell clones after liver transplantation. Background on the study: Draws occurred before transplant, before withdrawal, and after complete or failed withdrawal.

Study-level results: Graft donor-reactive T cells may have migrated into the graft rather than being deleted.

Germline CDR1 and CDR2: SGHDN and FVKESK. The V end was cut by 0 bases, the J end by 8 bases, with 13 bases between. The CDR3 loop spans 14 amino acids. TCRdb's table, derived via immunoSEQ multiplex PCR, lists solely in-frame clones and lacks some. The sample includes around 20,000 clones, over 70% of them seen just once. The sequence derives from a human donor who received a liver transplant. The sample here was CD8+ T cells from blood, taken before liver transplant. This chain joins TRBV14 and TRBJ1-2, with D possibly being TRBD1 (5 bases). CDR3 sequence (DNA): TGTGCCAGCAGCCAAGATAGGGGCCCGCGGGGCTACACCTTC. Amino acids: CASSQDRGPRGYTF. Variable domain in full (rest from reference TRBV14 and TRBJ1-2): EAGVTQFPSHSVIEKGQTVTLRCDPISGHDNLYWYRRVMGKEIKFLLHFVKESKQDESGMPNNRFLAERTGGTYSTLKVQPAELEDSGVYFCASSQDRGPRGYTFGSGTRLTVV.